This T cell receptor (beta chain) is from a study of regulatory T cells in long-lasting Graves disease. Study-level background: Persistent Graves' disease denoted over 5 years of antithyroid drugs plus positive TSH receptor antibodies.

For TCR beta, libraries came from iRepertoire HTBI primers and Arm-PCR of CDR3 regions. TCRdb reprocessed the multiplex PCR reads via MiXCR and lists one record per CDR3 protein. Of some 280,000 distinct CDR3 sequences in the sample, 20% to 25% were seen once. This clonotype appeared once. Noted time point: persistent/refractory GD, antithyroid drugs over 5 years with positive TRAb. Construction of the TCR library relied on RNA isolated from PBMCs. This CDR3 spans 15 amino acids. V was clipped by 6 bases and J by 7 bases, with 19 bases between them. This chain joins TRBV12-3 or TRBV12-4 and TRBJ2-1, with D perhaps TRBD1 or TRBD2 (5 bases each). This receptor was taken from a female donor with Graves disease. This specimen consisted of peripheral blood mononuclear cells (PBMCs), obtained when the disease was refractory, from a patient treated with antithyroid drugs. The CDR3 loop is CASSDTSGGRNEQFF. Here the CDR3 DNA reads TGTGCCAGCAGCGATACTAGTGGGGGTAGGAATGAGCAGTTCTTC.